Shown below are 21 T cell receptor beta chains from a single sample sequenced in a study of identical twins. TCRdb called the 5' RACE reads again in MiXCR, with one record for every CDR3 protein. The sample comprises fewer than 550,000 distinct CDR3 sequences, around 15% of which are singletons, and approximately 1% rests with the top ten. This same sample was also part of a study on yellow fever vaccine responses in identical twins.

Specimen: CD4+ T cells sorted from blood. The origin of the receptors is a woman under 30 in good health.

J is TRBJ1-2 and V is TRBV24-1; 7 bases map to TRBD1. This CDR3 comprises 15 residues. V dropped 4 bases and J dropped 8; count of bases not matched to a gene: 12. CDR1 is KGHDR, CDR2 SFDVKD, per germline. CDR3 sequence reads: CATSDPAAGGKGYTF. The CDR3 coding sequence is TGTGCCACCAGTGACCCCGCCGCAGGGGGTAAAGGCTACACCTTC.

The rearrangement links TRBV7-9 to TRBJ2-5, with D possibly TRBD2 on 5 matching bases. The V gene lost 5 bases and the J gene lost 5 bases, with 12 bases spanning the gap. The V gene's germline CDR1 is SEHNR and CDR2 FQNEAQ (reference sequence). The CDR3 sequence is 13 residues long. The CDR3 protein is CASSQLVSETQYF. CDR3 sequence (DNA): TGTGCCAGCAGCCAACTAGTTTCGGAGACCCAGTACTTC.

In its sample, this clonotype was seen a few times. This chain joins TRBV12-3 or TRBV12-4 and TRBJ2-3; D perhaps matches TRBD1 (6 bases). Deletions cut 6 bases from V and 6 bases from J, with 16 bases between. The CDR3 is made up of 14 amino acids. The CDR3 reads CASSRGNVLDTQYF. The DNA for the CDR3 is TGTGCCAGCAGCAGGGGAAACGTCTTGGATACGCAGTATTTT.

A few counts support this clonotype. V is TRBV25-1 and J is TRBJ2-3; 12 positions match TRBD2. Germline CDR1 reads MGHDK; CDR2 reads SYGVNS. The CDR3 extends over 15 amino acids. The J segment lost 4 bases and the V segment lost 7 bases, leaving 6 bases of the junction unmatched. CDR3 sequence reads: CASTGLAGKSDTQYF. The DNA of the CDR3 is TGTGCCAGCACCGGACTAGCGGGAAAATCAGATACGCAGTATTTT.

This CDR3 reads CASRRTGPSMSGELFF. CDR3 DNA: TGTGCCAGCAGGCGAACTGGCCCCTCGATGTCAGGGGAGCTGTTTTTT. This chain joins TRBV3-1 and TRBJ2-2, with D hard to call. The CDR3 is 16 amino acids. The V end was cut by 6 bases, the J end by 8 bases, with 22 bases between. Per the germline V gene, CDR1 is LGHDT and CDR2 is YNNKEL (reference sequence).

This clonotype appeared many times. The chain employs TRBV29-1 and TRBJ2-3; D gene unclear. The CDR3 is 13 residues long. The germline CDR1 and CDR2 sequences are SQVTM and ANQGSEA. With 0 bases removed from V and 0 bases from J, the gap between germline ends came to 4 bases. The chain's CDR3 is CSVEEPSTDTQYF. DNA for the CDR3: TGCAGCGTTGAAGAACCTAGCACAGATACGCAGTATTTT.

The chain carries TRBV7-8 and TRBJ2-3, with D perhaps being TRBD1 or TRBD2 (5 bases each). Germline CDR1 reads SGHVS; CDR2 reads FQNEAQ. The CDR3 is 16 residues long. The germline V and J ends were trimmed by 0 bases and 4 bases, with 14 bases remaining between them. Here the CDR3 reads CASSLAARGRADTQYF. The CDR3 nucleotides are TGTGCCAGCAGCTTAGCGGCCCGGGGCCGGGCAGATACGCAGTATTTT.

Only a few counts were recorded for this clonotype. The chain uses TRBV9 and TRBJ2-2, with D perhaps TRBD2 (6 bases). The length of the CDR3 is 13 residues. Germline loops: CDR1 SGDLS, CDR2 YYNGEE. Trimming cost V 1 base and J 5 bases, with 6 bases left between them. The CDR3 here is CASSVRGTGELFF. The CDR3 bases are TGTGCCAGCAGCGTACGGGGGACCGGGGAGCTGTTTTTT.

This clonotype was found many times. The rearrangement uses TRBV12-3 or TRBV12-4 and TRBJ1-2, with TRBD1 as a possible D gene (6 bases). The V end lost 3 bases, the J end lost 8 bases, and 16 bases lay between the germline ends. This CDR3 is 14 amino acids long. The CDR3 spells CASSFGGLAGGYTF. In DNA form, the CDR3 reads TGTGCCAGCAGTTTCGGGGGGCTCGCAGGGGGCTACACCTTC.

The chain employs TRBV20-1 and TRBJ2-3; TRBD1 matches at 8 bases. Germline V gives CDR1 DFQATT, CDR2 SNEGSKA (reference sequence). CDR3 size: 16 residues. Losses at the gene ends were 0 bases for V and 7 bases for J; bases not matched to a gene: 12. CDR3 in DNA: TGCAGTGCTAGAGATCCCGGGACAGGCGGACCAAATACGCAGTATTTT. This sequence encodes CSARDPGTGGPNTQYF.

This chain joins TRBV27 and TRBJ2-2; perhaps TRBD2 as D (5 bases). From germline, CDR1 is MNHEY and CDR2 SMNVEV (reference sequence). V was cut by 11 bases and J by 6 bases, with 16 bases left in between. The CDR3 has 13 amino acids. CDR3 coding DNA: TGTGCCTGCGGGCGGATCGGTGCCGGGGAGCTGTTTTTT. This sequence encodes CACGRIGAGELFF.

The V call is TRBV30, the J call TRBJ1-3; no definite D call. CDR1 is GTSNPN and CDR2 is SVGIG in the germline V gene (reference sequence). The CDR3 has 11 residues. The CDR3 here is CGGLGGNTIYF. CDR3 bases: TGTGGAGGACTGGGCGGTAACACCATATATTTT. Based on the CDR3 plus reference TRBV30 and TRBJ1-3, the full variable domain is SQTIHQWPATLVQPVGSPLSLECTVEGTSNPNLYWYRQAAGRGLQLLFYSVGIGQISSEVPQNLSASRPQDRQFILSSKKLLLSDSGFYLCGGLGGNTIYFGEGSWLTVV.

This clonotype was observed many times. The CDR3 region is CAISASGLGILEQYF. As DNA, the CDR3 is TGTGCCATCAGTGCTTCGGGACTAGGCATTCTCGAGCAGTACTTC. This chain joins TRBV10-3 and TRBJ2-7; 8 positions agree with TRBD2. V shed 4 bases, J shed 6 bases, and the junction held 11 bases outside the gene matches. CDR3 size: 15 residues. Germline assignment: CDR1 ENHRY and CDR2 SYGVKD.

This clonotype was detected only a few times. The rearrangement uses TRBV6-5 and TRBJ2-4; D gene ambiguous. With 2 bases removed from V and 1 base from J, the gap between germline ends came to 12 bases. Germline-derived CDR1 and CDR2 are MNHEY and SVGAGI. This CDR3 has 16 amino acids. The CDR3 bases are TGTGCCAGCAGTTACCCGCAAATGGAGGCCAAAAACATTCAGTACTTC. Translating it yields CASSYPQMEAKNIQYF.

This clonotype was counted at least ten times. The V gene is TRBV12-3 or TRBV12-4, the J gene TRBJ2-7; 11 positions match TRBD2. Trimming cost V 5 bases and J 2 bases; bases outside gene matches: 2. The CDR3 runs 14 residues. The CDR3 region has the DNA TGTGCCAGCAGTCCTAGCGGGAGGCCCTACGAGCAGTACTTC. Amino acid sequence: CASSPSGRPYEQYF.

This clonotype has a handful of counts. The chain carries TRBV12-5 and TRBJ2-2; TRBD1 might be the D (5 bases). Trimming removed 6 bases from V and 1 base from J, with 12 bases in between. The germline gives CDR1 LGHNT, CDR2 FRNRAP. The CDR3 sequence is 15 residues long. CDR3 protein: CASGKDTLNTGELFF. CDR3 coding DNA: TGTGCTAGTGGGAAGGACACCCTGAACACCGGGGAGCTGTTTTTT.

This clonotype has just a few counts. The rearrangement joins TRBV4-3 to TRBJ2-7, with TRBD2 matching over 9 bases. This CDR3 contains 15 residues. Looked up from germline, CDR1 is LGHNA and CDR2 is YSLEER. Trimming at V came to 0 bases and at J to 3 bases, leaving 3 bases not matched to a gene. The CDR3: CASSQDLAGFYEQYF. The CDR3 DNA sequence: TGCGCCAGCAGCCAAGATCTAGCGGGGTTCTACGAGCAGTACTTC.

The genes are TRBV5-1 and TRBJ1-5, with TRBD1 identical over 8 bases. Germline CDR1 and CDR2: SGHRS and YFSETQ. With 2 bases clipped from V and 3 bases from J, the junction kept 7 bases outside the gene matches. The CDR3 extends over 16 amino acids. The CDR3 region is CASSFDRGGSNQPQHF. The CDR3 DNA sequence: TGCGCCAGCAGCTTCGACAGGGGAGGTTCCAATCAGCCCCAGCATTTT.

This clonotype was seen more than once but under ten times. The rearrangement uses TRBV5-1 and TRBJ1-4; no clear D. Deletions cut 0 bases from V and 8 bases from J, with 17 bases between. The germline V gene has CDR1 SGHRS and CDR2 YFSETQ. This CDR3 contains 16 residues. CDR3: CASSLGVMGAGEKLFF. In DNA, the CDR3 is TGCGCCAGCAGCTTGGGAGTGATGGGCGCAGGAGAAAAACTGTTTTTT.

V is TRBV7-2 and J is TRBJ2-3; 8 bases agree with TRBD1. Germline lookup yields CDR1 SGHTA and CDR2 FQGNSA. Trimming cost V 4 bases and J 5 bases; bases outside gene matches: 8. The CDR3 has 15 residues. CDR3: CASSYEQGARDTQYF. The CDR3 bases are TGTGCCAGCAGCTATGAGCAGGGGGCGCGAGATACGCAGTATTTT.

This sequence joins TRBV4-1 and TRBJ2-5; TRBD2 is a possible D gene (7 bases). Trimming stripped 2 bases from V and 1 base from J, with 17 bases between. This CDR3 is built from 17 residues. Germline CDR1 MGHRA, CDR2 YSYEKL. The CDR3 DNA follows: TGCGCCAGCAGCCAACATGGGGGCGGGAGCCTCCAAGAGACCCAGTACTTC. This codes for CASSQHGGGSLQETQYF.